This TCR beta chain was retrieved from a study of blood T cells in healthy people across ages. Then a second PCR, running about 6 to 12 cycles, was carried out with a sample-barcoded 5' primer and a J-beta primer mix. TCRdb reprocessed the 5' RACE reads via MiXCR and lists one record per CDR3 protein. There are hundreds of thousands of distinct CDR3 sequences in the sample; around 42% occur only once, and about 21% lies in the top ten. Samples had at least 6.5 million PBMCs isolated from them. This clonotype was seen a handful of times. Its antigen is as yet unknown. This CDR3 is 14 amino acids long. Germline CDR1 reads LGHNA; CDR2 reads YSLEER. Trimming cost V 0 bases and J 0 bases, with 6 bases left between them. Study findings and constraints: Greater diversity and more naive CD4+ cells were seen in long-lived donors than in aged donors.

This TCR came from a man aged 60 to 69 in good health. V and J are TRBV4-3 and TRBJ2-7; tentative D call: TRBD1 (5 bases). The material sequenced was blood. For the CDR3, the DNA is TGCGCCAGCAGCCAAGAAGACAGCTCCTACGAGCAGTACTTC. It encodes CASSQEDSSYEQYF.